The sequence of this TCR beta chain was determined in a study of cytomegalovirus exposure and HLA in healthy donors. This clone appeared a few times. V gave up 0 bases and J gave up 1 base, with 12 bases separating them. The CDR3 runs 17 residues. Per germline, CDR1 MGHRA and CDR2 YSYEKL. The PCR made use of 60 Vbeta and 13 Jbeta primers. Method: immunoSEQ multiplex PCR; TCRdb's copy keeps in-frame clones and lacks some. This table holds some 120,000 clones, roughly three quarters found once. Material: PBMCs. The TCR sequence derives from a man aged 30-40 years in good health and CMV-seropositive. The J gene is TRBJ2-2, the V gene TRBV4-1; tentatively, D is TRBD1 (6 bases). The CDR3 spells CASSQDRYRENTGELFF. The CDR3 DNA reads as TGCGCCAGCAGCCAAGATCGGTACAGGGAGAACACCGGGGAGCTGTTTTTT.